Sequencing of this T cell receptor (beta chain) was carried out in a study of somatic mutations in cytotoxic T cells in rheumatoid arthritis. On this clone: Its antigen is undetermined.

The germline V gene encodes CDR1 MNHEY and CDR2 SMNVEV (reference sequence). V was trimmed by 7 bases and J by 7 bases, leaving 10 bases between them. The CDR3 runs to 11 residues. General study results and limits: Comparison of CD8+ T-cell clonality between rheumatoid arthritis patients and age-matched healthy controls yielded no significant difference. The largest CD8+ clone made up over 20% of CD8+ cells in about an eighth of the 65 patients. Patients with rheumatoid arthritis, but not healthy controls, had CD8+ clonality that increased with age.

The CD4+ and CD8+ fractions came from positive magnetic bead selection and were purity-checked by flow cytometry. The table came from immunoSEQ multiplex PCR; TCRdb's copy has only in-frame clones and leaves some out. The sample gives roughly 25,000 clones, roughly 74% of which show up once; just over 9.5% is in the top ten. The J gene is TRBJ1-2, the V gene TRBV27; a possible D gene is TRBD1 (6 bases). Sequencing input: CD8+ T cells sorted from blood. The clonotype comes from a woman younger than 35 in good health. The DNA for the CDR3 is TGTGCCAGCAAACAGGGATCTGGCTACACCTTC. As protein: CASKQGSGYTF.